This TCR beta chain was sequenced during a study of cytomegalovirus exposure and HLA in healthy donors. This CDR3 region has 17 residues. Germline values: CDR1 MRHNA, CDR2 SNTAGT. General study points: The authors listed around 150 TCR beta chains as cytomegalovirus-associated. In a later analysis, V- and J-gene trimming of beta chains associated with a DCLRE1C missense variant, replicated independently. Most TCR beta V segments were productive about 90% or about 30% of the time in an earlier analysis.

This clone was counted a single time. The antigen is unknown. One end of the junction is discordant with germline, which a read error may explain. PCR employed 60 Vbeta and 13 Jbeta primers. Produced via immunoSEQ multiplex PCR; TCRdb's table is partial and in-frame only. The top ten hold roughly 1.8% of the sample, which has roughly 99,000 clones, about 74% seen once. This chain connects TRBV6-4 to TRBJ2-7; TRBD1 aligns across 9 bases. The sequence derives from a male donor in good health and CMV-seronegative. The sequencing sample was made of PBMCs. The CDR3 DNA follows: TGTGCCAGCAGTGAATCCCCGGGACAGGGAAACTCCAACGAGCAGTACTTC. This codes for CASSESPGQGNSNEQYF.